The entry below describes one TCR beta chain. Its antigen is currently unknown. This sample is drawn from a study of cytomegalovirus exposure and HLA in healthy donors. Broader study findings: HLA alleles were associated with around 17,000 TCR beta sequences in a later analysis at 0.05 false discovery rate.

60 Vbeta and 13 Jbeta primers were used in PCR. The table came from immunoSEQ multiplex PCR; TCRdb's copy has only in-frame clones and leaves some out. Here the sample spans hundreds of thousands of clones, approximately 90% being singletons. V lost 6 bases, J lost 4 bases, and 11 bases lay in between. This CDR3 has 13 amino acids. The germline V gene encodes CDR1 WNHNN and CDR2 SYGVQD (reference sequence). The sequence came from a woman between 18 and 29 years old in good health and CMV-seronegative. The sample consisted of PBMCs. The chain combines TRBV10-1 with TRBJ2-3; maybe TRBD1 (6 bases). The CDR3 protein is CASSLAGADTQYF. As DNA, the CDR3 is TGCGCCAGCAGCCTTGCAGGGGCAGATACGCAGTATTTT.